These 30 T cell receptor beta chains were sequenced from one sample in a study of beta chain features in type 1 diabetes. All of the isolated RNA was reverse transcribed, so expressed TCRB transcripts were sequenced. Here immunoSEQ multiplex PCR was the method, and the copy in TCRdb shows in-frame clones only, minus some. Of about 160,000 clones listed, about 8.1% are singletons. Sequences were obtained from central memory CD4+ T cells from blood. The receptors shown here come from a man aged 18 to 29 in good health.

The chain combines TRBV7-2 with TRBJ2-5, with D maybe TRBD1 (6 bases). CDR3 size: 14 residues. The ends were cut back, 5 bases at V and 4 bases at J, with 14 bases in the middle. The germline CDR1 and CDR2 sequences are SGHTA and FQGNSA. CDR3 nucleotide sequence: TGTGCCAGCAGCCCCCAGGGGCTTGGAGAGACCCAGTACTTC. Protein product: CASSPQGLGETQYF.

The chain joins TRBV7-2 to TRBJ1-2; D perhaps matches TRBD1 (6 bases). CDR3 length: 14 residues. Looked up from germline, CDR1 is SGHTA and CDR2 is FQGNSA. Trimming pared 3 bases from V and 1 base from J, leaving 9 bases between. The CDR3 region is CASSFQQGNYGYTF. CDR3 DNA: TGTGCCAGCAGCTTCCAACAGGGTAACTATGGCTACACCTTC.

The chain links TRBV30 to TRBJ2-7, with D possibly matching TRBD1 (6 bases). Trimming removed 2 bases from V and 2 bases from J, with 22 bases in between. The germline V gene has CDR1 GTSNPN and CDR2 SVGIG (reference sequence). The CDR3 runs 17 residues. CDR3 in DNA: TGTGCCTGGAGTCCACTGAGGGACACCAGCCTCCCCTACGAGCAGTACTTC. This gives the protein CAWSPLRDTSLPYEQYF.

This clone has more than one count but fewer than ten. The rearrangement links TRBV7-2 to TRBJ2-4; TRBD1 aligns across 8 bases. Germline assignment: CDR1 SGHTA and CDR2 FQGNSA. CDR3 length: 16 residues. Trimming took 1 base from V and 1 from J; bases not matched to a gene: 3. The CDR3 sequence: CASSLVRDRAKNIQYF. The CDR3 DNA is TGTGCCAGCAGCTTAGTACGGGACAGGGCCAAAAACATTCAGTACTTC.

The chain carries TRBV4-2 and TRBJ2-5; D not resolved. Trimming pared 5 bases from V and 0 bases from J, leaving 13 bases between. Germline CDR1 LGHNA, CDR2 YNFKEQ. The CDR3 is made up of 15 amino acids. The CDR3 sequence is CASSLLLTDQETQYF. CDR3 bases: TGTGCCAGCAGCTTGTTGCTAACGGACCAAGAGACCCAGTACTTC.

This clone was counted ten times or more. The rearrangement links TRBV30 to TRBJ1-1; D is uncertain. This CDR3 has 11 residues. Trimming cost V 2 bases and J 3 bases, with 4 bases left between them. The germline V gene encodes CDR1 GTSNPN and CDR2 SVGIG (reference sequence). CDR3 sequence reads: CAWSSYTEAFF. CDR3 sequence (DNA): TGTGCCTGGAGTTCCTACACTGAAGCTTTCTTT.

There are a few counts of this clone. The chain joins TRBV5-1 to TRBJ2-2; 7 nucleotides align to TRBD1. This CDR3 has 15 residues. CDR1 SGHRS and CDR2 YFSETQ come from the germline V gene. V was pared by 1 base and J by 3 bases, with 3 bases of the junction left unmatched. Written as DNA, the CDR3 is TGCGCCAGCAGCTTGAGAACAGGGGACACCGGGGAGCTGTTTTTT. The encoded protein is CASSLRTGDTGELFF.

This clone was seen a handful of times. V gene TRBV4-3 combines with J gene TRBJ1-4; D may be TRBD1 (6 bases). Per germline, CDR1 LGHNA and CDR2 YSLEER. V was shortened by 1 base and J by 3 bases, with 9 bases between the two germline ends. The CDR3 loop spans 15 amino acids. This CDR3 reads CASSQGRGSNEKLFF. The CDR3 DNA sequence: TGCGCCAGCAGCCAAGGAAGGGGGTCTAATGAAAAACTGTTTTTT.

In this sample, this clone turned up many times. The chain recombines TRBV7-9 with TRBJ1-5; D gene unclear. This CDR3 region has 14 residues. CDR1 is SEHNR and CDR2 is FQNEAQ in the germline V gene (reference sequence). The V end lost 0 bases, the J end lost 4 bases, and 7 bases lay between the germline ends. Here the CDR3 reads CASSLALGNQPQHF. The CDR3 nucleotides read TGTGCCAGCAGCTTAGCGCTCGGTAATCAGCCCCAGCATTTT. Based on the CDR3 plus reference TRBV7-9 and TRBJ1-5, the full variable domain is DTGVSQNPRHKITKRGQNVTFRCDPISEHNRLYWYRQTLGQGPEFLTYFQNEAQLEKSRLLSDRFSAERPKGSFSTLEIQRTEQGDSAMYLCASSLALGNQPQHFGDGTRLSIL.

The chain links TRBV28 to TRBJ1-5, with no clear D. V was shortened by 10 bases and J by 3 bases, with 10 bases between the two germline ends. Per the germline V gene, CDR1 is MDHEN and CDR2 is SYDVKM. The CDR3 has 12 residues. The CDR3 DNA follows: TGTGCCACCATCCCCCCCAATCAGCCCCAGCATTTT. This sequence encodes CATIPPNQPQHF.

The CDR3 reads CASSSVGWDSQNIQYF. CDR3 nucleotide sequence: TGTGCCAGCAGCTCTGTTGGGTGGGACAGCCAAAACATTCAGTACTTC. This rearrangement joins TRBV7-2 to TRBJ2-4; 7 bases line up with TRBD1. The CDR3 sequence is 16 residues long. V was clipped by 4 bases and J by 5 bases; unmatched bases: 11. Germline values: CDR1 SGHTA, CDR2 FQGNSA.

This clone came up a few times. The J gene is TRBJ2-3, the V gene TRBV9; D may be TRBD2 (6 bases). This CDR3 comprises 15 residues. Germline-derived CDR1 and CDR2 are SGDLS and YYNGEE. Between the trimmed V and J ends, which lost 1 base and 2 bases, there was a span of 11 bases. The CDR3 reads CASSVTSRFTDTQYF. CDR3 DNA sequence: TGTGCCAGCAGCGTAACTAGCAGATTCACAGATACGCAGTATTTT.

This clone was seen ten or more times. The chain is built from TRBV29-1 and TRBJ2-3; 8 bases line up with TRBD2. Germline-derived CDR1 and CDR2 are SQVTM and ANQGSEA. The J segment lost 3 bases and the V segment lost 8 bases, leaving 16 bases of the junction unmatched. The CDR3 sequence is 16 residues long. The DNA for the CDR3 is TGCAGCCTCAAGGGGGGAGCGGGAGCTCGGACAGATACGCAGTATTTT. Translation: CSLKGGAGARTDTQYF.

This clone came up a few times. This sequence joins TRBV28 and TRBJ1-4, with TRBD1 matching 8 bases. Looked up from germline, CDR1 is MDHEN and CDR2 is SYDVKM. The CDR3 covers 15 residues. The ends lost 7 bases at V and 8 bases at J; junction bases unmatched: 12. This CDR3 is CASNRSGTGGEKLFF. Here the CDR3 DNA reads TGTGCCAGCAATCGAAGCGGGACAGGAGGGGAAAAACTGTTTTTT.

This clone has only a few counts. The chain uses TRBV15 and TRBJ2-2; D remains ambiguous. Trimming stripped 6 bases from V and 3 bases from J, with 8 bases between. CDR3 length: 13 residues. Germline V CDR1 and CDR2: LNHNV, YYDKDF (reference sequence). The CDR3 spells CATRNSYTGELFF. The CDR3 DNA reads as TGTGCCACCAGGAATAGTTACACCGGGGAGCTGTTTTTT.

The gene calls are TRBV5-4 and TRBJ2-2; 8 positions agree with TRBD2. Germline assignment: CDR1 SGHNT and CDR2 YYREEE (reference sequence). The CDR3 is 16 amino acids. V was pared by 4 bases and J by 0 bases, with 5 bases of the junction left unmatched. CDR3 protein: CASSRPSGSNTGELFF. The DNA of the CDR3 is TGTGCCAGCAGCAGACCTAGCGGGTCGAACACCGGGGAGCTGTTTTTT.

J is TRBJ2-6 and V is TRBV5-4; perhaps TRBD1 as D (6 bases). The germline V gene encodes CDR1 SGHNT and CDR2 YYREEE (reference sequence). The CDR3 sequence is 15 residues long. With 4 bases removed from V and 1 base from J, the gap between germline ends came to 9 bases. The CDR3 nucleotides are TGTGCCAGCAGCCCCCAGGGGTCTGGGGCCAACGTCCTGACTTTC. Its translation is CASSPQGSGANVLTF.

This CDR3 reads CASSPKGLLAQETQYF. For the CDR3, the DNA is TGTGCCAGCAGCCCGAAAGGCCTCCTAGCCCAAGAGACCCAGTACTTC. The chain recombines TRBV11-2 with TRBJ2-5, with D maybe TRBD2 (5 bases). V lost 5 bases to trimming and J lost 1 base, with 17 bases between them. CDR3 length: 16 amino acids. In germline, CDR1 is SGHAT, CDR2 FQNNGV.

The chain links TRBV7-9 to TRBJ2-7; no clear D gene. This CDR3 region has 13 residues. Germline V gene sequence: CDR1 SEHNR, CDR2 FQNEAQ (reference sequence). Trimming took 6 bases from V and 0 from J, leaving 9 bases between them. The CDR3 reads CASSQTHSYEQYF. CDR3 nucleotides: TGTGCCAGCAGTCAAACACACTCCTACGAGCAGTACTTC.

This clone was counted a few times. The rearrangement links TRBV28 to TRBJ2-1, with 9 bases that match TRBD1. The CDR3 consists of 16 residues. V lost 2 bases, J lost 5 bases, and 7 bases stayed unmatched. Germline CDR1 MDHEN, CDR2 SYDVKM. Here the CDR3 DNA reads TGTGCCAGCAGTTTAATGGGACAGGGAGCCGACAATGAGCAGTTCTTC. Translating gives CASSLMGQGADNEQFF.

This clone was counted ten times or more. The chain couples TRBV30 to TRBJ2-1; TRBD2 is a possible D gene (5 bases). Trimming took 3 bases from V and 9 from J, leaving 9 bases between them. The germline V gene encodes CDR1 GTSNPN and CDR2 SVGIG (reference sequence). The CDR3 has 11 residues. DNA of the CDR3: TGTGCCTGGAGGAGCGGACGTGAGCAGTTCTTC. Protein product: CAWRSGREQFF.

This clone was counted a few times. The rearrangement links TRBV7-2 to TRBJ2-5, with D maybe TRBD1 (5 bases). The CDR3 spans 13 residues. V lost 3 bases and J lost 1, with 6 bases in between. Germline V lookup: CDR1 SGHTA, CDR2 FQGNSA. The CDR3 nucleotides read TGTGCCAGCAGCTTTCAGGGCCAAGAGACCCAGTACTTC. Its protein is CASSFQGQETQYF.

The genes are TRBV5-4 and TRBJ1-1, with no clear D. V lost 4 bases, J lost 4 bases, and 17 bases lay in between. Germline V gene lookup returns CDR1 SGHNT and CDR2 YYREEE (reference sequence). This CDR3 is 15 amino acids long. The CDR3 reads CASSPVGSRSTEAFF. The CDR3 nucleotides read TGTGCCAGCAGCCCCGTGGGGAGTCGATCCACTGAAGCTTTCTTT. Complete variable domain (other parts from reference TRBV5-4 and TRBJ1-1): ETGVTQSPTHLIKTRGQQVTLRCSSQSGHNTVSWYQQALGQGPQFIFQYYREEENGRGNFPPRFSGLQFPNYSSELNVNALELDDSALYLCASSPVGSRSTEAFFGQGTRLTVV.

The sample holds a few counts of this clone. The germline gene is not matched at one end of the junction; a read error may be the cause. This sequence joins TRBV5-4 and TRBJ2-2; 7 nucleotides align to TRBD1. This CDR3 spans 15 amino acids. CDR1 and CDR2 (germline): SGHNT, YYREEE (reference sequence). In DNA form, the CDR3 reads TGCGCCAGCAGCCAAGGACAGGTCAACACCGGGGAGCTGTTTTTT. The encoded protein is CASSQGQVNTGELFF.

CDR3 sequence reads: CASLYGGLNTGELFF. The CDR3 coding sequence is TGTGCCAGCCTCTACGGTGGGCTGAACACCGGGGAGCTGTTTTTT. The V and J genes are TRBV28 and TRBJ2-2; D unclear. CDR3 length equals 15 residues. Germline V gives CDR1 MDHEN, CDR2 SYDVKM. Deletions cut 8 bases from V and 1 base from J, with 14 bases between.

The rearrangement uses TRBV19 and TRBJ2-2; TRBD1 might be the D (6 bases). The CDR3 is 15 residues long. Looked up from germline, CDR1 is LNHDA and CDR2 is SQIVND (reference sequence). The ends were cut back, 5 bases at V and 5 bases at J, with 15 bases in the middle. Written as DNA, the CDR3 is TGTGCCAGTAGTTTCCTAACAGGGAATACCGGGGAGCTGTTTTTT. The encoded protein is CASSFLTGNTGELFF.

Only a few counts were recorded for this clone. This chain joins TRBV7-9 and TRBJ2-5; 9 nucleotides agree with TRBD2. Germline V CDR1 and CDR2: SEHNR, FQNEAQ (reference sequence). The CDR3 is 14 amino acids. V trimming: 4 bases; J trimming: 4 bases; junction bases outside the gene matches: 4. CDR3 DNA: TGTGCCAGCAGCTCGCGGGGGGGAGTAGAGACCCAGTACTTC. Encoded protein: CASSSRGGVETQYF.

This clone appeared a few times. The rearrangement joins TRBV28 to TRBJ2-7; D remains ambiguous. Germline CDR1 MDHEN, CDR2 SYDVKM. This CDR3 is 13 amino acids long. V dropped 6 bases and J dropped 5 bases, with 14 bases sitting between them. CDR3 sequence (DNA): TGTGCCAGCAGGGCCAACCACCAGGACGAGCAGTACTTC. Translated: CASRANHQDEQYF.

The V call is TRBV28, the J call TRBJ2-5; TRBD2 matches 10 bases. CDR3 length: 14 residues. J gave up 2 bases and V 6 bases, and 3 bases lay outside the gene matches. Germline lookup yields CDR1 MDHEN and CDR2 SYDVKM. CDR3: CASSDSGRQETQYF. CDR3 in DNA: TGTGCCAGCAGCGATAGCGGGAGGCAAGAGACCCAGTACTTC. Full variable domain (remainder filled in from reference TRBV28 and TRBJ2-5): DVKVTQSSRYLVKRTGEKVFLECVQDMDHENMFWYRQDPGLGLRLIYFSYDVKMKEKGDIPEGYSVSREKKERFSLILESASTNQTSMYLCASSDSGRQETQYFGPGTRLLVL.

This clone has a handful of counts. V is TRBV30 and J is TRBJ2-2; D is possibly TRBD1 (6 bases). Germline-derived CDR1 and CDR2 are GTSNPN and SVGIG (reference sequence). The CDR3 runs to 16 residues. Between the trimmed V and J ends, which lost 3 bases and 1 base, there was a span of 15 bases. CDR3 DNA: TGTGCCTGGAGAGAATTCGGACAGCTGAACACCGGGGAGCTGTTTTTT. Translation: CAWREFGQLNTGELFF. The entire variable domain, with the rest obtained from reference TRBV30 and TRBJ2-2, is as follows: SQTIHQWPATLVQPVGSPLSLECTVEGTSNPNLYWYRQAAGRGLQLLFYSVGIGQISSEVPQNLSASRPQDRQFILSSKKLLLSDSGFYLCAWREFGQLNTGELFFGEGSRLTVL.